The 32 T cell receptor beta chains listed next were all sequenced from one sample in a study of OX40 agonist ivuxolimab in advanced cancers. Profiling relied on immunoSEQ multiplex PCR, and the TCRdb table lists in-frame clones only, not all of them. Of 57,000 or so clones listed, around 83% are singletons. This specimen consisted of CD4+ or CD8+ T cells sorted from blood, obtained in a trial of the OX40 agonist ivuxolimab. The receptors originated from an adult with an advanced solid tumor such as melanoma, head and neck, liver or kidney cancer.

The chain is built from TRBV30 and TRBJ1-2; the D is unclear. Per germline, CDR1 GTSNPN and CDR2 SVGIG (reference sequence). The CDR3 is made up of 13 amino acids. The V end was cut by 4 bases, the J end by 4 bases, with 13 bases between. The CDR3 coding sequence is TGTGCCTGGAACATCAACGAGGGCTATGGCTACACCTTC. Its translation is CAWNINEGYGYTF.

Details on this clone: The CDR3 end shows no conserved phenylalanine or tryptophan, and so a read error is likely. The chain combines TRBV27 with TRBJ1-2; 9 bases map to TRBD1. V gave up 5 bases and J gave up 2 bases; unmatched junction bases: 3. The germline V gene has CDR1 MNHEY and CDR2 SMNVEV (reference sequence). This CDR3 is 14 amino acids long. The CDR3 region has the DNA TGTGCCAGCAGTCGACAGGGGGGGAACTATGGCTACACCCTC. Amino acid sequence: CASSRQGGNYGYTL.

The chain joins TRBV7-9 to TRBJ1-1, with D possibly being TRBD1 (6 bases). The ends were cut back, 3 bases at V and 7 bases at J, with 15 bases in the middle. Germline assignment: CDR1 SEHNR and CDR2 FQNEAQ (reference sequence). The length of the CDR3 is 14 residues. For the CDR3, the DNA is TGTGCCAGCAGCTTCGGACAGACGATGGATGAAGCTTTCTTT. Translating gives CASSFGQTMDEAFF.

The rearrangement joins TRBV7-2 to TRBJ2-1, with 14 nucleotides matching TRBD2. Trimming removed 7 bases from V and 4 bases from J; junction bases left unmatched: 3. Germline V CDR1 and CDR2: SGHTA, FQGNSA. CDR3 size: 15 residues. The chain's CDR3 is CASTWTSGGYNEQFF. CDR3 nucleotides: TGTGCCAGCACATGGACTAGCGGGGGGTACAATGAGCAGTTCTTC.

The genes are TRBV19 and TRBJ1-1, with a possible D match to TRBD1 (6 bases). This CDR3 contains 15 residues. Germline V CDR1 and CDR2: LNHDA, SQIVND (reference sequence). V lost 5 bases to trimming and J lost 0 bases, with 13 bases between them. DNA for the CDR3: TGTGCCAGTAGTTCCGCCGACAGGTTGAACACTGAAGCTTTCTTT. Amino acid sequence: CASSSADRLNTEAFF.

The gene calls are TRBV18 and TRBJ2-7; D is perhaps TRBD2 (6 bases). Germline lookup yields CDR1 KGHSH and CDR2 LQKENI. This CDR3 comprises 17 residues. V was trimmed by 4 bases and J by 3 bases, leaving 22 bases between them. The CDR3 spells CASSRGVLTSIHYEQYF. The DNA of the CDR3 is TGTGCCAGCTCACGAGGGGTCTTAACTAGCATTCACTACGAGCAGTACTTC.

The rearrangement joins TRBV6-5 to TRBJ2-7, with D perhaps matching TRBD1 (6 bases). V lost 0 bases and J 3 bases, leaving 12 bases between the germline ends. Germline-derived CDR1 and CDR2 are MNHEY and SVGAGI. This CDR3 region has 15 residues. This CDR3 is CASSYSTTGRYEQYF. As DNA, the CDR3 is TGTGCCAGCAGTTACTCGACGACAGGACGCTACGAGCAGTACTTC.

This chain uses TRBV7-2 with TRBJ2-3; weak D call: TRBD2 (5 bases). Per the germline V gene, CDR1 is SGHTA and CDR2 is FQGNSA. Trimming took off 1 base at V and 4 bases at J, with 9 bases between the two ends. This CDR3 spans 14 amino acids. The CDR3 nucleotides read TGTGCCAGCAGCTTAGGGTTTAGCGCAGATACGCAGTATTTT. It yields the protein CASSLGFSADTQYF.

The chain carries TRBV7-9 and TRBJ1-5; D perhaps matches TRBD1 (6 bases). Germline CDR1 reads SEHNR; CDR2 reads FQNEAQ (reference sequence). CDR3 size: 17 residues. V was pared by 1 base and J by 1 base, with 14 bases between. The DNA of the CDR3 is TGTGCCAGCAGCTTAGGGGGGCTACGGTTCAGCAATCAGCCCCAGCATTTT. Translation: CASSLGGLRFSNQPQHF. Full variable domain (remainder filled in from reference TRBV7-9 and TRBJ1-5): DTGVSQNPRHKITKRGQNVTFRCDPISEHNRLYWYRQTLGQGPEFLTYFQNEAQLEKSRLLSDRFSAERPKGSFSTLEIQRTEQGDSAMYLCASSLGGLRFSNQPQHFGDGTRLSIL.

This sequence joins TRBV5-5 and TRBJ1-2; D gene unclear. This CDR3 has 13 residues. Germline loops: CDR1 SGHKS, CDR2 YYEKEE (reference sequence). With 1 base removed from V and 4 bases from J, the gap between germline ends came to 8 bases. The DNA of the CDR3 is TGTGCCAGCAGCTTGACGACATCCTATGGCTACACCTTC. This sequence encodes CASSLTTSYGYTF. Supplemented by reference TRBV5-5 and TRBJ1-2, the full variable domain reads DAGVTQSPTHLIKTRGQQVTLRCSPISGHKSVSWYQQVLGQGPQFIFQYYEKEERGRGNFPDRFSARQFPNYSSELNVNALLLGDSALYLCASSLTTSYGYTFGSGTRLTVV.

This clone was observed a handful of times. The rearrangement links TRBV19 to TRBJ2-5; 8 bases match TRBD1. Germline-derived CDR1 and CDR2 are LNHDA and SQIVND (reference sequence). Losses at the gene ends were 3 bases for V and 4 bases for J; bases not matched to a gene: 4. The CDR3 is 14 residues long. CDR3 DNA sequence: TGTGCCAGTAGTATCGGGCAGGGGGCAGAGACCCAGTACTTC. This gives the protein CASSIGQGAETQYF.

This chain uses TRBV10-3 with TRBJ2-6; 7 positions agree with TRBD2. V was clipped by 8 bases and J by 4 bases; unmatched bases: 8. Germline assignment: CDR1 ENHRY and CDR2 SYGVKD. The CDR3 has 15 residues. The CDR3 DNA sequence: TGTGCCATCTCGGCGGGGGATCTGGGGGCCAACGTCCTGACTTTC. It codes for CAISAGDLGANVLTF.

The CDR3 DNA reads TGTGCCAGCAGTGAAGCGCTTCGGCGGCTAGCGGGGGGGAATGAGCAGTTCTTC. The encoded protein is CASSEALRRLAGGNEQFF. This chain connects TRBV6-1 to TRBJ2-1; 12 positions agree with TRBD2. The CDR3 is 18 residues long. Germline CDR1 MNHNS, CDR2 SASEGT. Trimming at V came to 0 bases and at J to 7 bases, leaving 10 bases not matched to a gene.

This clone showed up just a few times. V is TRBV2 and J is TRBJ1-6; D is unclear. The V and J ends lost 8 bases and 0 bases respectively, with 11 bases between them. The germline V gene has CDR1 SNHLY and CDR2 FYNNEI. This CDR3 has 15 residues. CDR3 nucleotide sequence: TGTGCCAGCGAATGGCCCAGCTCCTATAATTCACCCCTCCACTTT. This encodes CASEWPSSYNSPLHF. Together with reference TRBV2 and TRBJ1-6, the CDR3 gives the full variable domain: EPEVTQTPSHQVTQMGQEVILRCVPISNHLYFYWYRQILGQKVEFLVSFYNNEISEKSEIFDDQFSVERPDGSNFTLKIRSTKLEDSAMYFCASEWPSSYNSPLHFGNGTRLTVT.

The CDR3 protein is CASSFTGTDTQYF. The CDR3, as DNA: TGTGCCAGCAGCTTTACAGGGACAGATACGCAGTATTTT. The chain has TRBV14 and TRBJ2-3; D might be TRBD1 (6 bases). Germline loops: CDR1 SGHDN, CDR2 FVKESK. The CDR3 loop spans 13 amino acids. Trimming took off 5 bases at V and 3 bases at J, with 9 bases between the two ends.

This chain connects TRBV7-2 to TRBJ1-6; D may be TRBD1 (5 bases). CDR1 SGHTA and CDR2 FQGNSA come from the germline V gene. Trimming took off 6 bases at V and 8 bases at J, with 14 bases between the two ends. CDR3 length equals 14 residues. CDR3 loop: CASSETGADSPLHF. CDR3 coding DNA: TGTGCCAGCAGTGAAACTGGGGCGGATTCACCCCTCCACTTT.

This rearrangement joins TRBV2 to TRBJ2-3; D is possibly TRBD1 (6 bases). The CDR3 consists of 13 residues. In germline, CDR1 is SNHLY, CDR2 FYNNEI. With 6 bases removed from V and 4 bases from J, the gap between germline ends came to 11 bases. Here the CDR3 DNA reads TGTGCCAGCAGACAGGGATCCCCAGATACGCAGTATTTT. Translating gives CASRQGSPDTQYF.

V usage is TRBV30 and J usage is TRBJ1-1, with TRBD1 matching 10 bases. Germline V gene lookup returns CDR1 GTSNPN and CDR2 SVGIG (reference sequence). V lost 3 bases to trimming and J lost 5 bases; unmatched junction nucleotides: 3. This CDR3 region has 13 residues. CDR3 protein: CAWRTGGVTEAFF. Here the CDR3 DNA reads TGTGCCTGGAGGACAGGGGGCGTGACTGAAGCTTTCTTT.

The chain carries TRBV2 and TRBJ1-4; perhaps TRBD1 as D (5 bases). V shed 6 bases and J shed 3 bases, with 17 bases lying between them. The CDR3 consists of 16 residues. CDR1 and CDR2 (germline): SNHLY, FYNNEI. As DNA, the CDR3 is TGTGCCAGCAGGGGCCCTGGGAGGGGAGCTAATGAAAAACTGTTTTTT. Its protein product is CASRGPGRGANEKLFF.

V and J are TRBV5-6 and TRBJ2-6; D is unclear. The V gene's germline CDR1 is SGHDT and CDR2 YYEEEE. This CDR3 region has 13 residues. The V and J ends lost 1 base and 4 bases respectively, with 3 bases between them. The CDR3 DNA follows: TGTGCCAGCAGCTTGTTCGGGGCCAACGTCCTGACTTTC. Translated, it gives CASSLFGANVLTF.

The V gene is TRBV7-8, the J gene TRBJ2-7, with D possibly being TRBD1 or TRBD2 (7 bases each). The germline CDR1 and CDR2 sequences are SGHVS and FQNEAQ. This CDR3 has 14 amino acids. With 5 bases removed from V and 6 bases from J, the gap between germline ends came to 17 bases. The DNA for the CDR3 is TGTGCCAGCAGCCTGGGGAGGGACAGCGCCGAGCAGTACTTC. It encodes CASSLGRDSAEQYF. The full variable domain, its missing parts supplied by reference TRBV7-8 and TRBJ2-7, is GAGVSQSPRYKVAKRGQDVALRCDPISGHVSLFWYQQALGQGPEFLTYFQNEAQLDKSGLPSDRFFAERPEGSVSTLKIQRTQQEDSAVYLCASSLGRDSAEQYFGPGTRLTVT.

This clone was found a few times. This sequence joins TRBV28 and TRBJ1-5; possibly TRBD1 for D (5 bases). This CDR3 is built from 18 residues. V was clipped by 1 base and J by 2 bases, with 18 bases between them. Germline CDR1 reads MDHEN; CDR2 reads SYDVKM. CDR3 sequence (DNA): TGTGCCAGCAGTTTATCAGGGCTATGGAAGTTAGGCAATCAGCCCCAGCATTTT. As protein: CASSLSGLWKLGNQPQHF. Full variable domain (outside the CDR3, taken from reference TRBV28 and TRBJ1-5): DVKVTQSSRYLVKRTGEKVFLECVQDMDHENMFWYRQDPGLGLRLIYFSYDVKMKEKGDIPEGYSVSREKKERFSLILESASTNQTSMYLCASSLSGLWKLGNQPQHFGDGTRLSIL.

The chain has TRBV10-3 and TRBJ1-2; tentative D call: TRBD1 (5 bases). The V and J ends lost 0 bases and 6 bases respectively, with 14 bases between them. Germline V CDR1 and CDR2: ENHRY, SYGVKD. This CDR3 contains 15 residues. This CDR3 reads CAISESTSWGNGYTF. The CDR3 region has the DNA TGTGCCATCAGTGAGTCGACTTCATGGGGGAATGGCTACACCTTC.

The chain carries TRBV27 and TRBJ1-2, with a possible D match to TRBD1 (5 bases). Trimming removed 5 bases from V and 5 bases from J, with 12 bases in between. Per germline, CDR1 MNHEY and CDR2 SMNVEV (reference sequence). The CDR3 contains 13 residues. CDR3 bases: TGTGCCAGCAGTCCAGACAGATTTTATGGCTACACCTTC. Its protein is CASSPDRFYGYTF.

The chain has TRBV28 and TRBJ1-5; TRBD1 is a possible D gene (6 bases). The CDR3 runs to 15 residues. The V end lost 6 bases, the J end lost 3 bases, and 15 bases lay between the germline ends. Germline loops: CDR1 MDHEN, CDR2 SYDVKM. In nucleotides, the CDR3 is TGTGCCAGCAGGAGAGGGGGACACTACAATCAGCCCCAGCATTTT. Protein product: CASRRGGHYNQPQHF. Full variable domain (remainder filled in from reference TRBV28 and TRBJ1-5): DVKVTQSSRYLVKRTGEKVFLECVQDMDHENMFWYRQDPGLGLRLIYFSYDVKMKEKGDIPEGYSVSREKKERFSLILESASTNQTSMYLCASRRGGHYNQPQHFGDGTRLSIL.

The V call is TRBV18, the J call TRBJ1-3, with D possibly being TRBD1 (6 bases). The CDR3 length is 15 residues. Per the germline V gene, CDR1 is KGHSH and CDR2 is LQKENI. V was shortened by 3 bases and J by 0 bases, with 9 bases between the two germline ends. DNA of the CDR3: TGTGCCAGCTCACCCTCACAGGGCTCTGGAAACACCATATATTTT. It encodes CASSPSQGSGNTIYF. The entire variable domain, with the rest obtained from reference TRBV18 and TRBJ1-3, is as follows: NAGVMQNPRHLVRRRGQEARLRCSPMKGHSHVYWYRQLPEEGLKFMVYLQKENIIDESGMPKERFSAEFPKEGPSILRIQQVVRGDSAAYFCASSPSQGSGNTIYFGEGSWLTVV.

The chain links TRBV21-1 to TRBJ1-1. TRBV21-1 is given as a pseudogene. The CDR3 spans 13 residues. This CDR3 reads CASSKLGITEAFF. The CDR3 DNA sequence: TGTGCCAGCAGCAAGTTGGGTATCACTGAAGCTTTCTTT.

This chain joins TRBV29-1 and TRBJ1-5, with 10 positions matching TRBD1. This CDR3 has 14 residues. Germline loops: CDR1 SQVTM, CDR2 ANQGSEA. V trimming: 7 bases; J trimming: 4 bases; junction bases outside the gene matches: 7. Here the CDR3 DNA reads TGCAGCGCGACAGGGGGCTTTGGGAATCAGCCCCAGCATTTT. Translation gives CSATGGFGNQPQHF.

The chain couples TRBV18 to TRBJ2-3; the match to TRBD1 covers 8 bases. V gave up 3 bases and J gave up 6 bases; unmatched junction bases: 2. The CDR3 covers 13 residues. The germline V gene has CDR1 KGHSH and CDR2 LQKENI. DNA for the CDR3: TGTGCCAGCTCACCGAACAGGGGGGATACGCAGTATTTT. Translation: CASSPNRGDTQYF. Variable domain in full (rest from reference TRBV18 and TRBJ2-3): NAGVMQNPRHLVRRRGQEARLRCSPMKGHSHVYWYRQLPEEGLKFMVYLQKENIIDESGMPKERFSAEFPKEGPSILRIQQVVRGDSAAYFCASSPNRGDTQYFGPGTRLTVL.

The rearrangement joins TRBV9 to TRBJ2-7; 7 bases align to TRBD1. This CDR3 has 14 residues. CDR1 and CDR2 (germline): SGDLS, YYNGEE. Germline trimming cut 0 bases from V and 2 bases from J; bases unmatched to any gene: 2. Here the CDR3 DNA reads TGTGCCAGCAGCGTAGGGGACAGAGCCTACGAGCAGTACTTC. Translation: CASSVGDRAYEQYF.

The J gene is TRBJ1-1, the V gene TRBV6-5, with TRBD1 identical over 8 bases. V shed 7 bases, J shed 0 bases, and the junction held 4 bases outside the gene matches. The CDR3 runs 14 residues. Germline values: CDR1 MNHEY, CDR2 SVGAGI. The CDR3 reads CASKGTGLNTEAFF. CDR3 coding DNA: TGTGCCAGCAAGGGGACAGGACTGAACACTGAAGCTTTCTTT.

The chain carries TRBV7-6 and TRBJ2-7; D unclear. This CDR3 comprises 14 residues. Germline V CDR1 and CDR2: SGHVS, FNYEAQ. Trimming left V 6 bases short and J 2 bases short, with 14 bases between. The CDR3 region is CASSPSPLAYEQYF. CDR3 in DNA: TGTGCCAGCAGTCCTTCGCCGCTAGCCTACGAGCAGTACTTC.